The source of this TCR beta chain is a study of patients and donors after allogeneic stem cell transplantation. A single record per CDR3 protein comes from TCRdb applying MiXCR to the RT-PCR reads. The table has hundreds of thousands of distinct CDR3 sequences, under 20% seen once; the top ten hold around 7.9%. Germline loops: CDR1 SEHNR, CDR2 FQNEAQ (reference sequence). Trimming took 0 bases from V and 3 from J, leaving 8 bases between them. This CDR3 comprises 15 residues. This clonotype was seen a handful of times. The chain has TRBV7-9 and TRBJ2-2; D assignment may be TRBD1 or TRBD2 (5 bases each). This TCR came from a human donor who was either an allogeneic HSCT recipient or a stem cell or donor lymphocyte infusion donor (not recorded which). It is not recorded whose cells these are; they may come from a transplant donor. Sequences were obtained from blood, either unsorted or a sorted T cell fraction (not recorded which). CDR3 nucleotide sequence: TGTGCCAGCAGCTTAGCGGGGGTGTACACCGGGGAGCTGTTTTTT. Amino acid sequence: CASSLAGVYTGELFF.